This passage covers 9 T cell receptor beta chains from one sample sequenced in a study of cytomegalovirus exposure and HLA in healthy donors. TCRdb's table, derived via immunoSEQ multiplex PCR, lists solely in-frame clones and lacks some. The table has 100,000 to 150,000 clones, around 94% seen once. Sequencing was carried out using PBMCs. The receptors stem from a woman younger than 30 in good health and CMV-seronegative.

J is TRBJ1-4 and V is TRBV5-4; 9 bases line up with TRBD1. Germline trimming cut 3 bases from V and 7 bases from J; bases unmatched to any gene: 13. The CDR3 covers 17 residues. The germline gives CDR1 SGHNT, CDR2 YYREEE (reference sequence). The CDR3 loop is CASSSGYSTGGAEKLFF. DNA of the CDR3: TGTGCCAGCAGCTCGGGATATTCGACAGGGGGAGCTGAAAAACTGTTTTTT.

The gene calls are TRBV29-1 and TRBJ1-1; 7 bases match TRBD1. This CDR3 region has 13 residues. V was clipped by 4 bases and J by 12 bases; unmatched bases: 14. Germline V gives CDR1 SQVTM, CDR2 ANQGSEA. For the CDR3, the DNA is TGCAGCGTTGTTTCGCTTGCTGACAGGGAAACTTTCTTT. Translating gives CSVVSLADRETFF. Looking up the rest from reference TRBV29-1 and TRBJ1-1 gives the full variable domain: SAVISQKPSRDICQRGTSLTIQCQVDSQVTMMFWYRQQPGQSLTLIATANQGSEATYESGFVIDKFPISRPNLTFSTLTVSNMSPEDSSIYLCSVVSLADRETFFGQGTRLTVV.

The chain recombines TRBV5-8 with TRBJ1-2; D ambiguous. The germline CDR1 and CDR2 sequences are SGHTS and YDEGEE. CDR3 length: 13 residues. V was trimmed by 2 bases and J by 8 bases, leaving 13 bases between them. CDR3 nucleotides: TGTGCCAGCAGCTTAAGAAAAGGAGGCGGCTACACCTTC. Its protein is CASSLRKGGGYTF. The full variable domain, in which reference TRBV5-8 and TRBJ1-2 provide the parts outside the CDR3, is EAGVTQSPTHLIKTRGQQATLRCSPISGHTSVYWYQQALGLGLQFLLWYDEGEERNRGNFPPRFSGRQFPNYSSELNVNALELEDSALYLCASSLRKGGGYTFGSGTRLTVV.

CDR3 sequence reads: CASSGGIGGGRQYF. In DNA, the CDR3 is TGTGCCAGCAGCGGAGGAATTGGGGGAGGGAGGCAGTATTTT. The V and J genes are TRBV9 and TRBJ2-3, with 7 bases fitting TRBD2. This CDR3 comprises 14 residues. J gave up 11 bases and V 3 bases, and 12 bases lay outside the gene matches. Looked up from germline, CDR1 is SGDLS and CDR2 is YYNGEE.

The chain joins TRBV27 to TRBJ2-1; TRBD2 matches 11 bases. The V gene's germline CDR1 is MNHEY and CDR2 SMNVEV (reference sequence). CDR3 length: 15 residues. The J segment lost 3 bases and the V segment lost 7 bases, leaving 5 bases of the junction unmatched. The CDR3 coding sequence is TGTGCCAGCACCTTAGGGACTAGCGGCTACAATGAGCAGTTCTTC. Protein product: CASTLGTSGYNEQFF.

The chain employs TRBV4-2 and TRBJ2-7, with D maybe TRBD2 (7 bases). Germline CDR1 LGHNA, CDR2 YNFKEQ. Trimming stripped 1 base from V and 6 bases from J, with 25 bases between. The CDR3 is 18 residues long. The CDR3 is CASSQVHRAGASGAEQYF. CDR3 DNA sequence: TGTGCCAGCAGCCAAGTTCATAGGGCGGGGGCCAGCGGGGCCGAGCAGTACTTC.

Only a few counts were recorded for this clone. The CDR3 is CASSLGVGAGGGDTQYF. The CDR3 DNA follows: TGTGCCAGCAGCTTAGGCGTAGGGGCGGGAGGAGGCGATACGCAGTATTTT. The chain has TRBV7-2 and TRBJ2-3; 8 nucleotides match TRBD2. Germline V gene lookup returns CDR1 SGHTA and CDR2 FQGNSA. The CDR3 has 17 residues. The V and J ends lost 1 base and 6 bases, in that order; junction bases with no gene match: 12.

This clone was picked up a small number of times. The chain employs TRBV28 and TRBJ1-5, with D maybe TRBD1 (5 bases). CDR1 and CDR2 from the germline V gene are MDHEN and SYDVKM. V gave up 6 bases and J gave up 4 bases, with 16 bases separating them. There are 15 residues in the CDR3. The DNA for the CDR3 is TGTGCCAGCAGCCCCCCCAACCAGGGTAATCAGCCCCAGCATTTT. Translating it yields CASSPPNQGNQPQHF.

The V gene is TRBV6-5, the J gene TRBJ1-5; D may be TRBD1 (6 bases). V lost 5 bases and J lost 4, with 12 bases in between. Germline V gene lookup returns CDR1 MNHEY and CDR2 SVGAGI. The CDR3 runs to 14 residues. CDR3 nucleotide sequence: TGTGCCAGCAGTCCTCGCCAGGGGAATCAGCCCCAGCATTTT. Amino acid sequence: CASSPRQGNQPQHF.